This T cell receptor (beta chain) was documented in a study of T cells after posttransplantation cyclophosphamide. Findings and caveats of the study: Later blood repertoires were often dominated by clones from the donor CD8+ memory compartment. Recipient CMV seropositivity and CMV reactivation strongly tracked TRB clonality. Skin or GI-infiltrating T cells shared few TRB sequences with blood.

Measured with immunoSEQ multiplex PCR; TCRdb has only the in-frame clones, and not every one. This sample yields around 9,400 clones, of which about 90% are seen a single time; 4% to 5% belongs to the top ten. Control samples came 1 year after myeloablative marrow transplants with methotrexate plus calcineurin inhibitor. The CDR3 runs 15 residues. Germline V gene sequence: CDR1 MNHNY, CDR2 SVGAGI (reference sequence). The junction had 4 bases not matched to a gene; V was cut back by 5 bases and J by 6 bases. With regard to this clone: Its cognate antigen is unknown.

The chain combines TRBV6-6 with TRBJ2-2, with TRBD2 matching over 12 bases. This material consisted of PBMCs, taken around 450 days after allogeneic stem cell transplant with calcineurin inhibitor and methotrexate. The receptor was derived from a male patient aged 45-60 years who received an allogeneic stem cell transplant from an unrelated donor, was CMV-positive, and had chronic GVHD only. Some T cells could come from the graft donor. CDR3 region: CASSLTSGSPGELFF. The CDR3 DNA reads TGTGCCAGCAGTCTGACTAGCGGGAGCCCCGGGGAGCTGTTTTTT.